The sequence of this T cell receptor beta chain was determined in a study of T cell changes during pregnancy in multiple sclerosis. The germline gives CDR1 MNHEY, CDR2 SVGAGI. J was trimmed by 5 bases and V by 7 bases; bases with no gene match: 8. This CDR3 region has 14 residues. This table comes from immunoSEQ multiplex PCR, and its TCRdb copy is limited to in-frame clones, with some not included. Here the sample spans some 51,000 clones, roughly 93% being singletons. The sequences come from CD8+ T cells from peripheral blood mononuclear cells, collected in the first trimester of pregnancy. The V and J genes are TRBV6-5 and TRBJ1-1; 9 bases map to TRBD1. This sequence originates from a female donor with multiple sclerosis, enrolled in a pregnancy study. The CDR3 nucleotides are TGTGCCAGCATGAAACAGGGGGCGGAGACTGAAGCTTTCTTT. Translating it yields CASMKQGAETEAFF.